The source of this T cell receptor (beta chain) is a study of CD8 T cells in Susac syndrome. General observations from the study: It was acknowledged in the study that its TCR sequencing and HLA analysis involved a relatively small number of individuals.

It was treatment-naive patients with stable or active relapsing-remitting disease who made up the multiple sclerosis controls. While CD8+ and CD4+ T cells were isolated negatively, TEMRA cells were enriched by FACS. For this clonotype: Its antigen is still unknown.

This CDR3 contains 13 residues. Trimming took 4 bases from V and 3 from J, leaving 10 bases between them. Germline V CDR1 and CDR2: KGHSH, LQKENI. cDNA came from roughly 0.53 to 1 ug RNA primed by random hexamers. TCRdb ran MiXCR on the immunoSEQ multiplex PCR reads and lists one entry per CDR3 protein. Here the sample spans about 180,000 distinct CDR3 sequences, 95% being singletons. This receptor was identified in a human donor with multiple sclerosis. Sequenced sample: CD4+ T cells from PBMCs. The rearrangement links TRBV18 to TRBJ2-7, with a possible D match to TRBD1 (5 bases). CDR3 sequence (DNA): TGTGCCAGCTCACTCGACAGCGTCTACGAGCAGTACTTC. This gives the protein CASSLDSVYEQYF.